The rows below give T cell receptor beta chains drawn from one sample of a study of T-cell memory formation after mild COVID-19. TCRdb called the 5' RACE reads again in MiXCR, with one record for every CDR3 protein. In the table there are 190,000 or so distinct CDR3 sequences, around 21% of which are singletons. Sample: PBMCs or a T cell subset sorted from them (not recorded which). The receptors derive from an adult woman who had mild COVID-19 (a few samples of this study predate the infection). Cell type and time point are not known. Both conserved end residues are part of each CDR3. A row's size may be missing; if present it is once, few, many or a size class.

TRBV25-1	TRBJ2-7	few	CASSTQGEQYF
TRBV5-1	TRBJ2-3	few	CASSSGDFTTDTQYF
TRBV7-6	TRBJ2-1	NA	CASSPLAGADEQFF
TRBV27	TRBJ1-1	NA	CASSTHSWKNTEAFF
TRBV5-1	TRBJ2-7	NA	CASSPLGDEQYF
TRBV18	TRBJ1-2	NA	CASSPTGDGGYTF
TRBV29-1	TRBJ1-2	NA	CSVEEGIGYTF
TRBV5-5	TRBJ2-3	few	CASSPRESITDTQYF
TRBV2	TRBJ1-2	NA	CASSESVSRYGYTF
TRBV6-5	TRBJ2-7	few	CASSYSSDIWYEQYF
TRBV6-9	TRBJ2-5	NA	CASSYSPGSIETQYF
TRBV12-3/TRBV12-4	TRBJ2-5	NA	CASSLGQGGGETQYF
TRBV4-1	TRBJ1-1	NA	CASTQKPGDFLEAFF
TRBV2	TRBJ2-1	NA	CASRTLSSYNEQFF
TRBV7-3	TRBJ2-7	few	CASSLTPGSGEQYF
TRBV6-2/TRBV6-3	TRBJ1-1	few	CASRVTGTNTEAFF
TRBV7-9	TRBJ2-3	few	CASSLQGIPTDTQYF
TRBV5-6	TRBJ1-1	few	CASTQGASTEAFF
TRBV4-3	TRBJ2-7	few	CASSQGTSETYEQYF
TRBV20-1	TRBJ1-2	NA	CSAADPMDRDYGYTF
TRBV7-9	TRBJ2-1	NA	CASSSRAQIYNEQFF
TRBV7-9	TRBJ2-1	few	CASSSIAGVSYNEQFF
TRBV27	TRBJ1-6	few	CASSSPGQGIGSPLHF
TRBV4-1	TRBJ2-3	few	CASSQLAGVTDTQYF
TRBV5-1	TRBJ1-1	few	CASSTGQGVITLEGPEAFF
TRBV3-1	TRBJ2-2	NA	CASSQAWSANTGELFF
TRBV7-2	TRBJ2-3	NA	CASRPQSDTQYF
TRBV6-5	TRBJ2-1	NA	CASRPTLGHLIRDRPNEQFF
TRBV9	TRBJ1-1	NA	CASSVEGEKGGTHTEAFF
TRBV4-1	TRBJ1-1	few	CASSQGEGWTEAFF
TRBV29-1	TRBJ2-7	few	CSVEGFSGNTYEQYF
TRBV7-8	TRBJ2-1	NA	CASSPGLAGEGGPYNEQFF
TRBV7-9	TRBJ2-5	NA	CASSREPGQEKETQYF
TRBV30	TRBJ2-7	NA	CAWSVRTGYYEQYF
TRBV20-1	TRBJ1-3	NA	CSARGPGTEIGNTIYF
TRBV23-1	TRBJ2-7	NA	CASSQSKEQYF
TRBV24-1	TRBJ2-4	NA	CATSGFYGSIQYF
TRBV19	TRBJ1-1	NA	CASSSLTGRNTEAFF
TRBV19	TRBJ2-1	NA	CASSKDEQFF
TRBV5-1	TRBJ2-7	few	CASSPPRGRSYEQYF
TRBV29-1	TRBJ1-5	NA	CSAGGGGQPQHF
TRBV6-2/TRBV6-3	TRBJ1-4	few	CASSYPTTGRGRNEKLFF